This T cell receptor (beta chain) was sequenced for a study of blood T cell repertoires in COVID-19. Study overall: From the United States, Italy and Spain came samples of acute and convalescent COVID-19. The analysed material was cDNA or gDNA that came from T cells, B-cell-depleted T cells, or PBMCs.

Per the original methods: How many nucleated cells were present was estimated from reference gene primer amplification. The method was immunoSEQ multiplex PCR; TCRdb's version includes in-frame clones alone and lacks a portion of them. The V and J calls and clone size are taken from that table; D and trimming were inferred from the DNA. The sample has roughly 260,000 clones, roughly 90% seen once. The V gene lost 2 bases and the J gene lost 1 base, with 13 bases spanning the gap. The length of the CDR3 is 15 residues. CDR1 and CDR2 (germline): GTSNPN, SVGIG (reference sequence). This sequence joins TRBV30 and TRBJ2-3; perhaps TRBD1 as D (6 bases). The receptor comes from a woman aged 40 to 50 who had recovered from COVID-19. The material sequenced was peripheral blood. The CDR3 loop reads CAWSLQGFGTDTQYF. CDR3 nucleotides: TGTGCCTGGAGTCTTCAGGGGTTTGGCACAGATACGCAGTATTTT.